The 12 T cell receptor beta chains reported below all come from one sample, sequenced in a study of vaccination and CD4 T cells after COVID-19. At the Johns Hopkins FTIC core, DNA taken from cultured CD4+ T cells was sequenced by way of the Oncomine TCR Beta short-read assay. One entry per CDR3 protein, called by TCRdb with MiXCR from the PCR reads. In the table there are approximately 15,000 distinct CDR3 sequences, 55% to 65% of which are singletons. Treatment in this sample: roughly 10-day PBMC culture with coronavirus spike peptide pools or control peptides (ViraFEST assay). These receptors' antigens are unknown. The source material was CD4+ T cells from blood, cultured in vitro, sampled after SARS-CoV-2 vaccination. The receptors originated from a human donor who had recovered from COVID-19.

This clonotype appeared a single time. The V call is TRBV6-2 or TRBV6-3, the J call TRBJ2-7, with a possible D match to TRBD2 (5 bases). The CDR3 sequence is 12 residues long. With 2 bases removed from V and 5 bases from J, the gap between germline ends came to 7 bases. CDR1 and CDR2 (germline): MNHEY, SVGEGT. CDR3 protein: CASSYRGDEQYF. The CDR3 DNA reads TGTGCCAGCAGTTACCGGGGTGACGAGCAGTACTTC.

This sequence joins TRBV7-9 and TRBJ1-2; no reliable D call. This CDR3 is built from 14 residues. Germline V gene sequence: CDR1 SEHNR, CDR2 FQNEAQ (reference sequence). The V end lost 0 bases, the J end lost 4 bases, and 9 bases lay between the germline ends. This CDR3 reads CASSLAGASYGYTF. CDR3 bases: TGTGCCAGCAGCTTAGCGGGAGCAAGCTATGGCTACACCTTC.

The V call is TRBV6-5, the J call TRBJ1-5; no definite D call. V was pared by 2 bases and J by 6 bases, with 5 bases between. The CDR3 is 12 residues long. CDR1 MNHEY and CDR2 SVGAGI come from the germline V gene. The CDR3 reads CASSYGGQPQHF. Written as DNA, the CDR3 is TGTGCCAGCAGTTACGGAGGTCAGCCCCAGCATTTT.

The chain employs TRBV6-5 and TRBJ2-5, with 14 bases identical to TRBD2. Germline assignment: CDR1 MNHEY and CDR2 SVGAGI. Germline trimming cut 0 bases from V and 5 bases from J; bases unmatched to any gene: 11. The length of the CDR3 is 19 residues. The CDR3 loop is CASSYSGLAGGGRQETQYF. In DNA form, the CDR3 reads TGTGCCAGCAGTTACTCTGGACTAGCGGGGGGCGGGCGTCAGGAGACCCAGTACTTC.

The V call is TRBV2, the J call TRBJ1-2; D not resolved. This CDR3 contains 14 residues. Germline-derived CDR1 and CDR2 are SNHLY and FYNNEI. V was shortened by 1 base and J by 8 bases, with 14 bases between the two germline ends. CDR3 DNA sequence: TGTGCCAGCAGTGAAGGAGTAGTCCAGGAAGGCTACACCTTC. This codes for CASSEGVVQEGYTF.

The genes are TRBV20-1 and TRBJ2-1; 8 bases are shared with TRBD2. V dropped 6 bases and J dropped 8; count of bases not matched to a gene: 15. There are 15 residues in the CDR3. The germline V gene has CDR1 DFQATT and CDR2 SNEGSKA (reference sequence). CDR3 coding DNA: TGCAGTGCCGCACTCCTAGCGGGTAATAAGGATGAGCAGTTCTTC. Amino acids: CSAALLAGNKDEQFF.

This clonotype was counted a few times. V and J are TRBV25-1 and TRBJ2-2; D remains ambiguous. V was clipped by 10 bases and J by 3 bases, with 9 bases between them. The length of the CDR3 is 12 residues. Germline lookup yields CDR1 MGHDK and CDR2 SYGVNS. As DNA, the CDR3 is TGTGCCACCACCGACGACACCGGGGAGCTGTTTTTT. Its protein is CATTDDTGELFF.

The rearrangement links TRBV11-3 to TRBJ2-5; 7 nucleotides line up with TRBD2. In germline, CDR1 is SGHNT, CDR2 YENEEA. The J segment lost 4 bases and the V segment lost 3 bases, leaving 8 bases of the junction unmatched. The CDR3 has 15 amino acids. The CDR3 reads CASSFRTSFGETQYF. In DNA form, the CDR3 reads TGTGCCAGCAGCTTCAGGACTAGTTTCGGAGAGACCCAGTACTTC.

This chain uses TRBV27 with TRBJ2-3; D is unresolved. V was clipped by 10 bases and J by 2 bases, with 13 bases between them. The CDR3 consists of 13 residues. Germline CDR1 MNHEY, CDR2 SMNVEV (reference sequence). The CDR3 sequence is CATQAIITDTQYF. For the CDR3, the DNA is TGTGCCACCCAGGCCATTATCACAGATACGCAGTATTTT.

This sequence joins TRBV7-2 and TRBJ1-1; D is ambiguous. With 3 bases removed from V and 1 base from J, the gap between germline ends came to 12 bases. The CDR3 sequence is 15 residues long. In germline, CDR1 is SGHTA, CDR2 FQGNSA. The CDR3 DNA reads as TGTGCCAGCAGCTTCGCCGGGTCCTGGAACACTGAAGCTTTCTTT. It specifies CASSFAGSWNTEAFF.

This clonotype was counted between two and nine times. The chain has TRBV6-1 and TRBJ1-5; 7 bases match TRBD1. Germline-derived CDR1 and CDR2 are MNHNS and SASEGT. This CDR3 spans 15 amino acids. V trimming: 5 bases; J trimming: 7 bases; junction bases outside the gene matches: 11. The CDR3 sequence is CASSNTGDRGQPQHF. CDR3 coding DNA: TGTGCCAGCAGTAACACAGGGGATAGGGGACAGCCCCAGCATTTT.

This sequence joins TRBV21-1 and TRBJ1-1; the D segment call TRBD1 is taken from the table without a DNA check. TRBV21-1 is marked as a pseudogene. The length of the CDR3 is 16 residues. The CDR3, as DNA: TGTGCCAGCATAGAGGACGCCCATCGGAGTGACACTGAAGCTTTCTTT. This translates into CASIEDAHRSDTEAFF.